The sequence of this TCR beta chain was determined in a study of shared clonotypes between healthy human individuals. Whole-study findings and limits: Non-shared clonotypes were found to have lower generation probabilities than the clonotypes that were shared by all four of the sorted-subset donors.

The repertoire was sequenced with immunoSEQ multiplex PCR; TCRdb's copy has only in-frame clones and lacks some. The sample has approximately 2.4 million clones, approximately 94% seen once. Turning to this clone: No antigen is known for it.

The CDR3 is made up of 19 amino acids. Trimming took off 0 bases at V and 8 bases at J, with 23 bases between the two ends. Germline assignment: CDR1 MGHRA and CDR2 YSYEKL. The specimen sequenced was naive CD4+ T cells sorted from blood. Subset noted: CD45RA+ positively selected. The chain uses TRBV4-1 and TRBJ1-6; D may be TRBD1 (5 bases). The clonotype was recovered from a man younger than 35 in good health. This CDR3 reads CASSQDLVFAGMKDSPLHF. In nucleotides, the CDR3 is TGCGCCAGCAGCCAAGACTTAGTGTTCGCAGGGATGAAGGATTCACCCCTCCACTTT.